This T cell receptor (beta chain) was recorded in a study of early T cells in non-severe SARS-CoV-2 infection (dated by TCRdb to about 2021). In the study overall: Because TCR sequencing was done on bulk RNA from unsorted whole blood, the alpha and beta chains could not be paired.

This was a case-control study nested in a cohort of healthcare workers in London, UK, who had nasopharyngeal swab PCR tests and blood samples taken every week. Between 23 and 31 March 2020, the week of the UK lockdown, healthcare workers were enrolled and then followed up weekly for as long as 16 weeks. The method was 5' RACE. The run used a NextSeq 500. Unique molecular identifiers were attached to individual cDNA molecules in the TCR library protocol so that sequencing error and PCR bias could be corrected. Both TCR alpha and beta chains were sequenced, and tight co-correlation was observed between alpha and beta sequence abundances in each sample. The authors' pipeline ran thus. Decombinator V4 was used to annotate TCR sequences for V gene, J gene and CDR3. TCRs were defined as expanded if a significant change between any two time points was detected under a Poisson model with p below 0.0001. TCR abundances were normalised to the total number of TCRs sequenced in each sample and reported as counts per million. MAIT TCRs were defined by TRAV1-2 paired with TRAJ12, TRAJ20 or TRAJ33, and iNKT TCRs by TRAV10 paired with TRAJ18. A search of VDJdb, accessed on 1 November 2021, was run for TCRs annotated to CMV, EBV and SARS-CoV-2, with TCRs annotated for multiple antigens excluded. TCRdb passed the public sequencing reads through fastp at Q25 and MiXCR, retaining productive beta sequences. Every distinct CDR3 protein forms one entry, paired with its most common genes and DNA. The V and J calls reflect TCRdb's pipeline rather than the authors' work. For this sample there are more than 85,000 distinct CDR3 sequences; around 16% appear just once. Of the sample, 1.3% is held by the ten largest clones.

Results and caveats for the whole study, not just this receptor: VDJdb matching was skewed toward anti-spike CD8 responses, so virus-specific expansions were likely underestimated and private and CD4 specificities were missed.

There are a few counts of this clonotype. Its antigen target is currently unknown. No base-level quality is on record; no much larger clone is a single base apart. From the cysteine through the phenylalanine, the CDR3 covers 15 amino acids. This entry keeps only the CDR3 DNA: 45 bases, framed from base 1. According to the germline V gene, CDR1 reads MNHEY and CDR2 reads SVGEGT. Cut back by 6 bases and 5 bases, the V and J ends lie 14 bases apart. This clonotype originated in an adult who was a healthcare worker with PCR-confirmed SARS-CoV-2 infection or an uninfected control (not recorded which). Sample: whole blood. The rearranged segments are TRBV6-2 or TRBV6-3 and TRBJ1-6; TRBD1 might be the D gene, on 5 matching bases. The nucleotide sequence is given as TGTGCCAGCAGCGTTGCCGGGACGGATAATTCACCCCTCCACTTT. It translates to CASSVAGTDNSPLHF.